The rows below give T cell receptor beta chains drawn from one sample of a study of blood T cell repertoires in COVID-19. Libraries were prepared by immunoSEQ multiplex PCR; TCRdb keeps only in-frame clonotypes and omits some of them. Seen here are about 100,000 clones, 80% to 90% observed once, and the top ten hold under 5.5%. The sequencing input was peripheral blood. These receptors were taken from a human donor in a cohort sampled during active COVID-19. Both conserved end residues are part of each CDR3. Each record gives: D gene, clone size, V gene, J gene, CDR3 DNA, CDR3 protein. The D gene is left open where the match is weak. Clone sizes are given selectively: once, few, many, or a class where the clone is expanded.

.	.	TRBV10-3	TRBJ1-1	TGTGCCATCAGTGAGTCGTCAGGGAAGGGGAACACTGAAGCTTTCTTT	CAISESSGKGNTEAFF
TRBD2	.	TRBV6-2/TRBV6-3	TRBJ2-7	TGTGCCAGCAGTTACGTTTCGGGGGGCGAGCAGTACTTC	CASSYVSGGEQYF
.	.	TRBV7-2	TRBJ2-1	TGTGCCAGCAGCCCCCGGTCCAACTTCAACGGGGGTAGAGTCGATGAGCAGTTCTTC	CASSPRSNFNGGRVDEQFF
TRBD1	.	TRBV7-9	TRBJ2-7	TGTGCCAGCAGCTTGATGGGACAGGGACCCGAGCAGTACTTC	CASSLMGQGPEQYF
TRBD2	.	TRBV25-1	TRBJ2-5	TGTGCCAGCAGTGACGGGGGCGGGGGGCCGGAGACCCAGTACTTC	CASSDGGGGPETQYF
TRBD2	.	TRBV5-6	TRBJ2-7	TGTGCCAGCAGCTTGACGGGAGGGCCCAACCCCTACGAGCAGTACTTC	CASSLTGGPNPYEQYF
TRBD2	once	TRBV3-1/TRBV3-2	TRBJ2-2	TGTGCCAGCAGCCCCCGTAATAGCGGGAACGCCGGGGAGCTGTTTTTT	CASSPRNSGNAGELFF
.	.	TRBV4-3	TRBJ2-7	TGCGCCAGCAGCCAAGACAGGACATCCACCTACGAGCAGTACTTC	CASSQDRTSTYEQYF
TRBD2	.	TRBV5-1	TRBJ2-1	TGCGCCAGCAGCCGAGCGGGGAGCTCCTACAATGAGCAGTTCTTC	CASSRAGSSYNEQFF
.	.	TRBV20-1	TRBJ2-5	TGCAGTGCACCAGCCGGGGAGACCCAGTACTTC	CSAPAGETQYF
.	.	TRBV28	TRBJ2-5	TGTGCCAGCAGTTTATCATACCAAGAGACCCAGTACTTC	CASSLSYQETQYF
TRBD2	.	TRBV19	TRBJ2-2	TGTGCCAGTAGTAATTCGGGACTAGCGGGCACCGGGGAGCTGTTTTTT	CASSNSGLAGTGELFF
TRBD1	.	TRBV28	TRBJ1-1	TGTGCCAGCAAACCTTATCAGGGGGCGCGTCTGACGAACACTGAAGCTTTCTTT	CASKPYQGARLTNTEAFF
.	few	TRBV12-5	TRBJ2-5	TGTGCTAGTGCGATGGGCAGTCAAGAGACCCAGTACTTC	CASAMGSQETQYF
TRBD1	once	TRBV5-1	TRBJ2-2	TGCGCCAGCAGCAGGACAGGCCCGAACACCGGGGAGCTGTTTTTT	CASSRTGPNTGELFF
TRBD1	.	TRBV5-8	TRBJ1-2	TGTGCCAGCAGCCCGGACAGGTTACCTTATGGCTACACCTTC	CASSPDRLPYGYTF
.	.	TRBV28	TRBJ2-3	TGTGCCAGCAGTTTACTAGGGAGGGGGGATACGCAGTATTTT	CASSLLGRGDTQYF
TRBD2	.	TRBV4-1	TRBJ2-5	TGCGCCAGCAGCAGGGGTGAAGCGGGGGTCTCAGAGACCCAGTACTTC	CASSRGEAGVSETQYF
TRBD1	.	TRBV6-1	TRBJ2-5	TGTGCCAGCAGTGAAGACAGGGGTTATGAGACCCAGTACTTC	CASSEDRGYETQYF
.	.	TRBV27	TRBJ1-6	TGTGCCAGCAGTTTCATGACCCGAGGAGGTTCACCCCTCCACTTT	CASSFMTRGGSPLHF
.	.	TRBV7-3	TRBJ2-2	TGTGCCAGCACCCTGGGGGCTAACAACGGGGAGCTGTTTTTT	CASTLGANNGELFF
.	.	TRBV6-1	TRBJ1-4	TGTGCCAGCAGTGAGGGTTGGAGTGAAAAACTGTTTTTT	CASSEGWSEKLFF
TRBD1	.	TRBV28	TRBJ2-3	TGTGCCAGCAGTCTCGGGACAGGGAGGACCGCAGATACGCAGTATTTT	CASSLGTGRTADTQYF
TRBD2	.	TRBV7-8	TRBJ2-2	TGTGCCAGCAGGAACAGACTAGCTCGGTCCACCGGGGAGCTGTTTTTT	CASRNRLARSTGELFF
TRBD1	once	TRBV6-6	TRBJ1-5	TGTGCCAGCAGCCTGAATCGAGGGACAGGGACGCCTTATAGCAATCAGCCCCAGCATTTT	CASSLNRGTGTPYSNQPQHF
TRBD2	.	TRBV9	TRBJ2-1	TGTGCCAGCAGCGTAGCTAGCGGGAGTTATGAGCAGTTCTTC	CASSVASGSYEQFF
.	.	TRBV2	TRBJ2-7	TGTGCCAGCAGTCCACTAGCATACCCAACCTACGAGCAGTACTTC	CASSPLAYPTYEQYF
TRBD1	few	TRBV6-2/TRBV6-3	TRBJ1-2	TGTGCCAGCAGTTCCATCCGGGACAGCTATGGCTACACCTTC	CASSSIRDSYGYTF
TRBD1	.	TRBV5-1	TRBJ1-1	TGCGCCAGCAGCTTCGCTTCAAGGACAGGGAACACTGAAGCTTTCTTT	CASSFASRTGNTEAFF
.	once	TRBV28	TRBJ1-1	TGTGCCAGCAGTGGGGGGGAAGCCGCTGAAGCTTTCTTT	CASSGGEAAEAFF
TRBD1	.	TRBV6-5	TRBJ1-2	TGTGCCAGCAGTTTCGACAGGGAGACGTATGGCTACACCTTC	CASSFDRETYGYTF
TRBD2	.	TRBV5-1	TRBJ2-7	TGCGCCAGCAGCTTGGAGACTAGCGGGGCCTACGAGCAGTACTTC	CASSLETSGAYEQYF
.	.	TRBV30	TRBJ1-4	TGTGCCTGGAGCAGAGACAGTGAAAAACTGTTTTTT	CAWSRDSEKLFF
.	.	TRBV14	TRBJ1-6	TGTGCCAGCAGCAACCAGGGATCTTCACCCCTCCACTTT	CASSNQGSSPLHF
.	.	TRBV2	TRBJ2-2	TGTGCCAGCACCCGCGTGGGGACTCTTAACACCGGGGAGCTGTTTTTT	CASTRVGTLNTGELFF
.	.	TRBV7-9	TRBJ1-4	TGTGCCAGCAGCTCCTCAGGGGTGTCTGAAAAACTGTTTTTT	CASSSSGVSEKLFF
.	.	TRBV4-2	TRBJ2-2	TGTGCCAGCAGCCAAGGCGGAGCGAACACCGGGGAGCTGTTTTTT	CASSQGGANTGELFF
.	.	TRBV7-2	TRBJ1-2	TGTGCCAGCAGCTCGCAGGCTAACTATGGCTACACCTTC	CASSSQANYGYTF
.	.	TRBV5-1	TRBJ2-2	TGCGCCAGCAGCTTGGTAACAACAACGAACACCGGGGAGCTGTTTTTT	CASSLVTTTNTGELFF
.	.	TRBV6-5	TRBJ1-1	TGTGCCAGCAGTACGACAGCTACTAGCGAAGCTTTCTTT	CASSTTATSEAFF
TRBD1	.	TRBV5-1	TRBJ2-1	TGCGCCAGCAGCGCGGGACAGGGTTACTACAATGAGCAGTTCTTC	CASSAGQGYYNEQFF
.	.	TRBV5-1	TRBJ2-1	TGCGCCAGCAGCTTGCCCCTGCCGGGGAGCCCCTACAATGAGCAGTTCTTC	CASSLPLPGSPYNEQFF
TRBD2	.	TRBV25-1	TRBJ2-1	TGTGCCAGCACCCAAAGAGGGAGCGGGAGGGTCGATGAGCAGTTCTTC	CASTQRGSGRVDEQFF
.	.	TRBV29-1	TRBJ2-5	TGCAGCGTTGAAGGGACGCCAGGAGGTGAGACCCAGTACTTC	CSVEGTPGGETQYF
TRBD2	.	TRBV14	TRBJ2-1	TGTGCCAGCAGCCACACTGGGGTCCTAGCGGGGTGGGATGAGCAGTTCTTC	CASSHTGVLAGWDEQFF
TRBD2	.	TRBV7-2	TRBJ2-1	TGTGCCAGCAGCTTAGTAGCGGGGAGCCACAATGAGCAGTTCTTC	CASSLVAGSHNEQFF
.	.	TRBV7-8	TRBJ1-2	TGTGCCAGCAGCTTAGTCTGGGGGCAAGGAGGCTACACCTTC	CASSLVWGQGGYTF
TRBD1	.	TRBV5-8	TRBJ2-1	TGTGCCAGCAGCGCGGACAGGGTAACAGGCAACAATGAGCAGTTCTTC	CASSADRVTGNNEQFF
TRBD2	.	TRBV5-5	TRBJ2-7	TGTGCCAGCAGCCGATTCTCGGCACTAGCGGGAGCAGGCACCTACGAGCAGTACTTC	CASSRFSALAGAGTYEQYF
.	few	TRBV6-2/TRBV6-3	TRBJ2-7	TGTGCCAGCAGTTACTTAGGGCAGGGCTACGAGCAGTACTTC	CASSYLGQGYEQYF
.	.	TRBV7-2	TRBJ2-7	TGTGCCAGCAGCTTTACACATTCTGAAGTCTACGAGCAGTACTTC	CASSFTHSEVYEQYF
TRBD1	.	TRBV7-9	TRBJ2-5	TGTGCCAGCAGCTCACAGGGACAGGGGGAATCGGAGACCCAGTACTTC	CASSSQGQGESETQYF
TRBD2	.	TRBV6-6	TRBJ2-1	TGTGCCAGCGGTGAGCGGGACTACAATGAGCAGTTCTTC	CASGERDYNEQFF
.	.	TRBV7-9	TRBJ1-1	TGTGCCAGCACCAAGACAAGTAACACTGAAGCTTTCTTT	CASTKTSNTEAFF
TRBD1	.	TRBV5-1	TRBJ2-3	TGCGCCAGCAGCTTGGGACAGGGAGTCACAGATACGCAGTATTTT	CASSLGQGVTDTQYF
TRBD2	once	TRBV27	TRBJ2-7	TGTGCCAGCAGTTCCCTAGACGCCAGCGGGAGGGTCTACGAGCAGTACTTC	CASSSLDASGRVYEQYF